A few counts support the clone carrying this T cell receptor (beta chain). This table comes from immunoSEQ multiplex PCR, and its TCRdb copy is limited to in-frame clones, with some not included. This table holds 90,000 to 150,000 clones, roughly 87% found once. The data belong to a study of blood T cell repertoires in COVID-19. Overall study: Material from acute and convalescent COVID-19 was sourced from the United States, Italy and Spain.

CDR3 size: 15 residues. Trimming removed 5 bases at V and 1 base at J, with 15 bases between. Germline CDR1 MNHEY, CDR2 SMNVEV (reference sequence). The receptor's source is a human donor in a cohort sampled during active COVID-19. This chain joins TRBV27 and TRBJ2-7; D unresolved. Sequenced input: peripheral blood. CDR3 protein: CASSAVLAKSYEQYF. The DNA of the CDR3 is TGTGCCAGCAGTGCCGTATTAGCCAAGTCCTACGAGCAGTACTTC.